The rows below give T cell receptor beta chains drawn from one sample of a study of shared clonotypes between healthy human individuals. Profiling relied on immunoSEQ multiplex PCR, and the TCRdb table lists in-frame clones only, not all of them. Of about 1.1 million clones listed, roughly 80% were seen once; the top ten hold over 0.8%. Sequenced: memory CD4+ T cells from PBMCs. These TCRs come from a man in his late teens or twenties in good health. Some clones in this sample may be carry-over from other donors' samples. Both conserved end residues are part of each CDR3. A D gene is named only where the DNA matches it firmly. Rows give clone size only sometimes, using once, few, many, or a class for an expanded clone.

TRBJ1-3,NA,TRBV30,NA,CAWTTGFTGNTIYF,TGTGCCTGGACTACAGGGTTCACTGGAAACACCATATATTTT
TRBJ2-2,TRBD2,TRBV23-1,once,CASRMTSGNHSANTGELFF,TGCGCCAGCAGAATGACTAGCGGGAATCACTCCGCGAACACCGGGGAGCTGTTTTTT
TRBJ2-5,TRBD1,TRBV28,NA,CASSPRDRGETQYF,TGTGCCAGCAGTCCGAGGGACAGGGGGGAGACCCAGTACTTC
TRBJ2-7,TRBD2,TRBV5-4,NA,CASSQKLAGRTYEQYF,TGTGCCAGCAGCCAGAAGCTAGCGGGAAGGACCTACGAGCAGTACTTC
TRBJ2-3,NA,TRBV18,NA,CASSPLAIGTDTQYF,TGTGCCAGCTCACCCCTTGCAATCGGAACAGATACGCAGTATTTT
TRBJ1-3,NA,TRBV28,NA,CASSNRFSGNTIYF,TGTGCCAGCAGTAACAGATTCTCTGGAAACACCATATATTTT
TRBJ2-5,NA,TRBV18,NA,CASSPRIGEETQYF,TGTGCCAGCTCCCCGCGAATAGGAGAAGAGACCCAGTACTTC
TRBJ2-1,TRBD2,TRBV27,NA,CASTGLAGGNEQFF,TGTGCCAGCACAGGTCTAGCGGGAGGCAATGAGCAGTTCTTC
TRBJ1-5,NA,TRBV21-1,NA,CASSRREGQGASNQPQHF,TGTGCCAGCAGCCGAAGGGAGGGGCAGGGGGCCAGCAATCAGCCCCAGCATTTT
TRBJ2-7,TRBD2,TRBV18,once,CASSPPSGSSYEQYF,TGTGCCAGCTCACCACCGAGCGGGAGCTCCTACGAGCAGTACTTC
TRBJ2-2,TRBD1,TRBV5-1,NA,CASSRGQGRGDGELFF,TGCGCCAGCAGCCGGGGACAGGGAAGAGGGGACGGGGAGCTGTTTTTT
TRBJ2-3,NA,TRBV5-1,NA,CASRDVSSTDTQYF,TGCGCCAGCAGGGATGTCTCTAGCACAGATACGCAGTATTTT
TRBJ2-7,NA,TRBV5-1,NA,CASSLPLPSGEQYF,TGCGCCAGCAGCTTACCCCTCCCTAGTGGGGAGCAGTACTTC
TRBJ1-1,NA,TRBV5-1,NA,CASSLGLGDTEAFF,TGCGCCAGCAGCTTGGGACTTGGGGACACTGAAGCTTTCTTT
TRBJ2-3,NA,TRBV5-1,NA,CASSTLGGSTDTQYF,TGCGCCAGCAGCACCCTCGGGGGAAGCACAGATACGCAGTATTTT
TRBJ2-1,TRBD2,TRBV4-3,NA,CASSQKIGLAGGSYNEQFF,TGCGCCAGCAGCCAAAAGATCGGGTTAGCGGGAGGTTCCTACAATGAGCAGTTCTTC
TRBJ1-2,NA,TRBV29-1,NA,CSVGGALGYTF,TGCAGCGTTGGGGGGGCGCTTGGCTACACCTTC
TRBJ2-7,NA,TRBV7-9,NA,CASSSERAEEQYF,TGTGCCAGCAGCTCCGAACGGGCCGAGGAGCAGTACTTC
TRBJ1-1,TRBD1,TRBV5-8,NA,CASSWTGGIGAFF,TGTGCCAGCAGCTGGACAGGGGGGATCGGAGCTTTCTTT
TRBJ2-1,NA,TRBV7-2,NA,CASSFEAYNEQFF,TGTGCCAGCAGCTTTGAGGCCTACAATGAGCAGTTCTTC
TRBJ2-7,TRBD2,TRBV7-8,NA,CASSLSGRAYEQYF,TGTGCCAGCAGCTTAAGCGGGAGAGCCTACGAGCAGTACTTC
TRBJ2-7,TRBD2,TRBV10-1,once,CASKRLAGDGCPYEQYF,TGCGCCAGCAAGAGACTAGCGGGAGATGGTTGCCCCTACGAGCAGTACTTC
TRBJ2-3,NA,TRBV6-4,NA,CASRVSRDTDTQYF,TGTGCCAGCCGTGTGTCGCGGGACACAGATACGCAGTATTTT
TRBJ2-7,NA,TRBV5-6,once,CASSGTLKGRVYEQYF,TGTGCCAGCAGCGGGACCCTGAAGGGAAGGGTCTACGAGCAGTACTTC
TRBJ1-4,NA,TRBV4-1,NA,CASSQGMLTAENEKLFF,TGCGCCAGCAGCCAAGGTATGCTGACGGCTGAGAATGAAAAACTGTTTTTT
TRBJ1-3,NA,TRBV9,NA,CASSPGTISGNTIYF,TGTGCCAGCAGCCCCGGGACGATCTCTGGAAACACCATATATTTT
TRBJ1-5,NA,TRBV6-1,few,CASTTGPSNQPQHF,TGTGCCAGCACGACAGGACCCAGCAATCAGCCCCAGCATTTT
TRBJ2-2,NA,TRBV2,NA,CASSTGPTLNPGELFF,TGTGCCAGCAGTACAGGCCCTACGTTAAACCCCGGGGAGCTGTTTTTT
TRBJ2-1,TRBD2,TRBV7-9,NA,CASSLAITSGSNEQFF,TGTGCCAGCAGCTTAGCGATTACTAGCGGGTCCAATGAGCAGTTCTTC
TRBJ1-2,NA,TRBV30,NA,CAWSPGAGYTF,TGTGCCTGGAGCCCCGGTGCGGGCTACACCTTC
TRBJ1-6,NA,TRBV5-1,NA,CASSPLTGRRNSPLHF,TGCGCCAGCAGCCCTCTGACCGGCCGTCGAAATTCACCCCTCCACTTT
TRBJ2-7,NA,TRBV19,NA,CASSIGVPTYEQYF,TGTGCCAGTAGTATCGGGGTTCCCACCTACGAGCAGTACTTC
TRBJ2-2,TRBD2,TRBV7-9,NA,CASSLSALLAANTGELFF,TGTGCCAGCAGCCTCTCCGCCCTACTAGCGGCGAATACCGGGGAGCTGTTTTTT
TRBJ2-7,NA,TRBV6-5,NA,CASSWDGTSYEQYF,TGTGCCAGCAGTTGGGACGGGACATCCTACGAGCAGTACTTC
TRBJ2-1,TRBD1,TRBV5-8,NA,CASSLVQGAANEQFF,TGTGCCAGCAGCTTGGTTCAGGGGGCGGCAAATGAGCAGTTCTTC
TRBJ2-3,NA,TRBV7-2,many,CASSLVASFSDTQYF,TGTGCCAGCAGCTTAGTGGCTAGCTTCTCAGATACGCAGTATTTT
TRBJ2-2,NA,TRBV7-8,once,CASSGTQWSTGELFF,TGTGCCAGCAGTGGGACTCAGTGGAGCACCGGGGAGCTGTTTTTT
TRBJ1-1,TRBD1,TRBV4-1,NA,CASSQIRQGGSTEAFF,TGCGCCAGCAGCCAAATCCGACAGGGAGGTTCCACTGAAGCTTTCTTT
TRBJ2-3,TRBD2,TRBV5-1,few,CASSNGLAGVTDTQYF,TGCGCCAGCAGCAACGGACTAGCGGGAGTTACAGATACGCAGTATTTT
TRBJ2-5,NA,TRBV20-1,NA,CSAWGLETQYF,TGCAGTGCTTGGGGGTTAGAGACCCAGTACTTC
TRBJ2-1,NA,TRBV28,NA,CASRGGAEQFF,TGTGCCAGCCGCGGTGGTGCTGAGCAGTTCTTC
TRBJ1-5,NA,TRBV2,few,CARDTESNQPQHF,TGTGCCCGGGACACCGAAAGCAATCAGCCCCAGCATTTT
TRBJ1-2,NA,TRBV27,many,CASSPRPLDGYTF,TGTGCCAGCAGCCCTAGACCTCTCGATGGCTACACCTTC
TRBJ1-3,NA,TRBV5-1,NA,CASSLTRSSGNTIYF,TGCGCCAGCAGCCTCACACGCAGCTCTGGAAACACCATATATTTT
TRBJ2-7,NA,TRBV29-1,NA,CSVGQGRAEQYF,TGCAGCGTTGGGCAGGGAAGAGCAGAGCAGTACTTC
TRBJ2-3,NA,TRBV11-3,NA,CASSMDAGTDTQYF,TGTGCCAGCAGCATGGACGCAGGCACAGATACGCAGTATTTT
TRBJ1-5,TRBD1,TRBV7-2,NA,CASSTFGTGGNQPQHF,TGTGCCAGCAGCACATTCGGGACAGGGGGCAATCAGCCCCAGCATTTT
TRBJ2-1,NA,TRBV5-1,NA,CASSSMGGNEQFF,TGCGCCAGCAGCTCAATGGGGGGCAATGAGCAGTTCTTC
TRBJ1-5,NA,TRBV19,once,CASSIQGGNQPQHF,TGTGCCAGTAGTATACAAGGGGGCAATCAGCCCCAGCATTTT